This TCR beta chain emerged from a study of blood T cell repertoires in COVID-19. Study information: The analysed material was cDNA or gDNA that came from T cells, B-cell-depleted T cells, or PBMCs.

The assay was immunoSEQ multiplex PCR, and TCRdb's table has in-frame clones only and misses some. In the table there are roughly 330,000 clones, more than 75% of which are singletons. Germline loops: CDR1 SNHLY, CDR2 FYNNEI. CDR3 size: 16 residues. The V segment lost 0 bases and the J segment 0 bases; nucleotides outside the gene matches: 1. The study drew participants aged roughly 18 to 95 years from 20 to 30 US areas. Participants' own reports of clinical history determined their cohort assignment. The receptor was isolated from a woman aged 18 to 35 who had recovered from COVID-19. Sequencing was done on a sample of PBMCs or T cells enriched from blood (not recorded which). J is TRBJ2-4 and V is TRBV2, with 8 bases fitting TRBD2. CDR3 region: CASSEASGVAKNIQYF. In nucleotides, the CDR3 is TGTGCCAGCAGTGAAGCTAGCGGGGTAGCCAAAAACATTCAGTACTTC.